Sequencing of this TCR beta chain was carried out in a study of immune cell composition in non-small cell lung cancer. About the research overall: Histologic subtype was mainly adenocarcinoma or squamous cell carcinoma. Study-wide results and limits: In adenocarcinoma, maximal tumour-associated clone frequency tracked TIL tumour reactivity.

In regard to this clone: Antigen: not known.

Assay used: immunoSEQ multiplex PCR; TCRdb lists only in-frame clones, some missing. This table has about 4,900 clones, around 80% appearing once. CDR1 is LNHDA and CDR2 is SQIVND in the germline V gene (reference sequence). Trimming removed 6 bases from V and 4 bases from J, with 18 bases in between. The CDR3 runs to 16 residues. The sequenced sample was lung tumor tissue. The V and J genes are TRBV19 and TRBJ2-2; a possible D gene is TRBD1 (6 bases). The sequence was collected from a human donor with non-small cell lung cancer. For the CDR3, the DNA is TGTGCCAGTAGGGACAGCGAACGGGTGGGCACCGGGGAGCTGTTTTTT. Protein product: CASRDSERVGTGELFF.